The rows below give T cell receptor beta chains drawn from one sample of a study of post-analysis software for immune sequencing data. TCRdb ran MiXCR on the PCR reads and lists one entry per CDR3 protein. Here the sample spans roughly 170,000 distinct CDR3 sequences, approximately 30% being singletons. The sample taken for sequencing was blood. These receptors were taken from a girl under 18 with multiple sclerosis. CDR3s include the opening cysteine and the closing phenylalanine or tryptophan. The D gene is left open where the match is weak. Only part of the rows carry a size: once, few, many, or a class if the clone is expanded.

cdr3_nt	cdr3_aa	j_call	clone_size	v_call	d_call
TGCGCCAGCAGCTTAAGTGGGACAGGGGGCACTCTTTCTTATGGCTACACCTTC	CASSLSGTGGTLSYGYTF	TRBJ1-2	many	TRBV5-1	TRBD1
TGTGCCAGCAGCCCACAGGGGCTTGGCTACACCTTC	CASSPQGLGYTF	TRBJ1-2	.	TRBV7-9	TRBD1
TGTGCCAGCAGGGGGCCGGATTCACCCCTCCACTTT	CASRGPDSPLHF	TRBJ1-6	.	TRBV6-6	.
TGTGCCAGCAGCCCTGGGACATCCGCCTCCTATGGCTACACCTTC	CASSPGTSASYGYTF	TRBJ1-2	many	TRBV11-2	.
TGTGCCAGCAGCTTAGCAACAACTAATGAAAAACTGTTTTTT	CASSLATTNEKLFF	TRBJ1-4	.	TRBV7-8	.
TGTGCCAGCAGCTTGGACGCAGGGGCAACTGAAGCTTTCTTT	CASSLDAGATEAFF	TRBJ1-1	.	TRBV7-9	.
TGTGCCAGCTTGGCGAACACTGAAGCTTTCTTT	CASLANTEAFF	TRBJ1-1	few	TRBV6-5	.
TGTGCCAGCGGCCAAGATAGCGGAAATATGCAGTATTTT	CASGQDSGNMQYF	TRBJ2-3	once	TRBV3-1	.
TGTGCCAGCAGCCGGAACGATGGCGGGGAGCTGTTTTTT	CASSRNDGGELFF	TRBJ2-2	.	TRBV3-1	.
TGTGCCAGCAGCTTATCCGGTCACAGACAGTTGTACTTC	CASSLSGHRQLYF	TRBJ2-5	many	TRBV7-3	.
TGTGCCAGCAGCCCGACGAAACAGGGGGCGGCAAAGGCTTTCTTT	CASSPTKQGAAKAFF	TRBJ1-1	.	TRBV12-3/TRBV12-4	TRBD1
TGTGCCAGCAGCTTAGTGCCCTCGACAGGGGGCAGAGAGACCCAGTACTTC	CASSLVPSTGGRETQYF	TRBJ2-5	many	TRBV7-8	TRBD1
TGTGCCAGCAGTTTACCCCAGCGGAGGGGGTTAAATTCACCCCCCCACTTT	CASSLPQRRGLNSPPHF	TRBJ1-6	.	TRBV27	.
TGCAGTGCTAGAGCATTGGCGTACAATGAGCAGTTCTTC	CSARALAYNEQFF	TRBJ2-1	few	TRBV20-1	.
TGTGCCAGCAGCACACTCGGGACTAGTTCAAACAATGAGCAGTTCTTC	CASSTLGTSSNNEQFF	TRBJ2-1	few	TRBV14	TRBD2
TGTGCCAGCAGCCAAGCTCAGGGAGGCTATGGCTACACCTTC	CASSQAQGGYGYTF	TRBJ1-2	few	TRBV3-1	.
TGTGCCAGCAGTTACGGCCGGGACACAAATTCACCCCTCCACTTT	CASSYGRDTNSPLHF	TRBJ1-6	.	TRBV6-5	.
TGTGCCAGTAGTACACAGGGGGCCGACACTGAAGCTTTCTTT	CASSTQGADTEAFF	TRBJ1-1	many	TRBV19	TRBD1
TGTGCCATCAGTGATTATACAGGGGTAGGTTCCTACGAGCAGTACTTC	CAISDYTGVGSYEQYF	TRBJ2-7	many	TRBV10-3	TRBD1
TGTGCCAGCAGTTTGACTAGCGACTACAATGAGCAGTTCTTC	CASSLTSDYNEQFF	TRBJ2-1	many	TRBV27	TRBD2
TGTGCCAGCAGCTTAGGGTATGGTACTCAGCCCCAGCATTTT	CASSLGYGTQPQHF	TRBJ1-5	.	TRBV7-2	.
TGTGCCAGCAGCCAGAAGTGGGACTATGGCTACACCTTC	CASSQKWDYGYTF	TRBJ1-2	many	TRBV28	.
TGTGCCAGCCGGGGACTAGCGGACCTTCGAGAGACCCAGTACTTC	CASRGLADLRETQYF	TRBJ2-5	many	TRBV27	TRBD2
TGTGCCAGCAGCCCACGCGTGGCAGGGCCCACTGAAGCTTTCTTT	CASSPRVAGPTEAFF	TRBJ1-1	few	TRBV27	.
TGTGCCAGCAGTTTACTTGTGACTAGCGGGTTAGGTGGGGAGCAGTTCTTC	CASSLLVTSGLGGEQFF	TRBJ2-1	few	TRBV28	TRBD2
TGCGCCAGCAGCTTGGCAGTAACCGGGGAGCTGTTTTTT	CASSLAVTGELFF	TRBJ2-2	.	TRBV5-1	.
TGTGCCAGCAGCGCGCGGGGAAAGGGGGAGACCCAGTTCTTC	CASSARGKGETQFF	TRBJ2-1	.	TRBV6-1	.
TGTGCCAGCAGCTTCGGGACGAAGACAAGACAGGGTCTAGGCGAGCAGTACTTC	CASSFGTKTRQGLGEQYF	TRBJ2-7	many	TRBV7-8	TRBD1
TGCGCCAGCAGCCCTGAAAGGATGGATGGCTACACCTTC	CASSPERMDGYTF	TRBJ1-2	many	TRBV5-1	.
TGTGCCAGCAACTATTGGGCAGGCGACACTAACAATGAGCAGTTCTTC	CASNYWAGDTNNEQFF	TRBJ2-1	.	TRBV5-5	.
TGTGCCAGCAGACTAGAGGGAGGGATGGATGAGCAGTTCTTC	CASRLEGGMDEQFF	TRBJ2-1	many	TRBV7-6	TRBD2
TGCGCCAGCAGCCTCCCTCAGGGCCCCGGGACAGGGTACGGAAACATTCAGTACTTC	CASSLPQGPGTGYGNIQYF	TRBJ2-4	many	TRBV5-1	TRBD1
TGTGCCAGCAGCTTAATTTTCAGAGCGGACAGCTCCTACAATGAGCAGTTCTTC	CASSLIFRADSSYNEQFF	TRBJ2-1	.	TRBV7-6	.
TGTGCCATCACCCAGGAACTAGCGGGGTACAATGAGCAGTTCTTC	CAITQELAGYNEQFF	TRBJ2-1	.	TRBV10-3	TRBD2
TGTGCCAGCAGTTCCTATCAGGAGCGGGTCACAGATACGCAGTATTTT	CASSSYQERVTDTQYF	TRBJ2-3	many	TRBV6-2/TRBV6-3	.
TGCAGTGCATTCGAAGGGGTAGGCTATGGCTACACCTTC	CSAFEGVGYGYTF	TRBJ1-2	.	TRBV20-1	.
TGTGCCAGCAGCCAAGAAGGGACTAGCGGGGCTGGGCAGTTCTTC	CASSQEGTSGAGQFF	TRBJ2-1	.	TRBV4-2	TRBD2
TGCAGTGCTAGGGGGGACAGTCCCTACGAGCAGTACTTC	CSARGDSPYEQYF	TRBJ2-7	few	TRBV20-1	TRBD1
TGTGCCAGCAGCCTCCCTCTAAGCGATGAGCAGTACTTC	CASSLPLSDEQYF	TRBJ2-5	.	TRBV4-2	.
TGTGCCACCAGCAGAGACGTCAGGGCGACCAACTACAATGAGCAGTTCTTC	CATSRDVRATNYNEQFF	TRBJ2-1	many	TRBV15	.
TGTGCCAGCAGCCTGTCCGGGAGCAAAAATGATGAGCAGTACTTC	CASSLSGSKNDEQYF	TRBJ2-7	.	TRBV11-3	.